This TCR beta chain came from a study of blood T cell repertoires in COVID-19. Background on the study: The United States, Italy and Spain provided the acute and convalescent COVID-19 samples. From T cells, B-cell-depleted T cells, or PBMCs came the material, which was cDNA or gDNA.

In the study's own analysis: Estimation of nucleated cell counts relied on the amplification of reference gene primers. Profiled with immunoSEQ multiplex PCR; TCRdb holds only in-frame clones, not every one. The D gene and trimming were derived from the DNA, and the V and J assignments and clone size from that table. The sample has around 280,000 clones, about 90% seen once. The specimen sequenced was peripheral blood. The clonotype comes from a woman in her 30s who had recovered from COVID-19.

The DNA of the CDR3 is TGTGCCAGCAGCGATGGCGGGAATTATCACCCCTACGAGCAGTACTTC. Its translation is CASSDGGNYHPYEQYF. The rearrangement uses TRBV7-9 and TRBJ2-7; D may be TRBD2 (6 bases). The CDR3 consists of 16 residues. The V end lost 5 bases, the J end lost 2 bases, and 19 bases lay between the germline ends. CDR1 SEHNR and CDR2 FQNEAQ come from the germline V gene (reference sequence). The full variable domain, its missing parts supplied by reference TRBV7-9 and TRBJ2-7, is DTGVSQNPRHKITKRGQNVTFRCDPISEHNRLYWYRQTLGQGPEFLTYFQNEAQLEKSRLLSDRFSAERPKGSFSTLEIQRTEQGDSAMYLCASSDGGNYHPYEQYFGPGTRLTVT.